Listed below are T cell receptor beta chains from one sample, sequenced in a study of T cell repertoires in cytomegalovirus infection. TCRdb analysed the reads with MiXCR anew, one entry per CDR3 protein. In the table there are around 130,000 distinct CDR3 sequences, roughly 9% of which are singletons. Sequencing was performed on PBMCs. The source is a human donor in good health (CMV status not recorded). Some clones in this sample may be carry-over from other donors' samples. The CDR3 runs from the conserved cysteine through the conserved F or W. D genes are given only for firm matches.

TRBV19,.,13,CASSDSSNQPQHF
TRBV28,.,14,CASTTAADNQPQHF
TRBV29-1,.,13,CSVRGTGFETQYF
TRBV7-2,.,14,CASSFEGGWYEQYF
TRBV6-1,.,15,CASSLGGGTSYGYTF
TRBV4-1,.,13,CASSQDLQRRAFF
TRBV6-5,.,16,CASSRTERQAGYGYTF
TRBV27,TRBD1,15,CASSLGQGRDNEQFF
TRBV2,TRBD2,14,CASIFGTSYNEQFF
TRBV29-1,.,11,CSVGDYNEQFF
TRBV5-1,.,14,CASSLEQGREKLFF
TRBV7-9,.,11,CASSFDNEQFF
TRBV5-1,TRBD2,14,CASSFPGGLSEQFF
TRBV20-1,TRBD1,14,CSASRQGVGTEAFF
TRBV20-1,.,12,CSATPKLSEQYF
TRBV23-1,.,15,CASSQSPRVNTEAFF
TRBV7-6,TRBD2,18,CASTQLGLAGGLADTQYF
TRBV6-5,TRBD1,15,CASSPGQLNFEKLFF
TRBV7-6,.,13,CASRETGRDEQFF
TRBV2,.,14,CASGEDSSGNTIYF
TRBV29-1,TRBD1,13,CSGTTGAGYEQYF
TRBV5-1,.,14,CASSLDGRPYEQYF
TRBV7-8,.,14,CASSLEGRLEKLFF
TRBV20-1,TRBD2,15,CSATGLAGATGELFF
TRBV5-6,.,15,CASSSTGPNTGELFF
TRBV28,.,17,CASSSPVGGATNEKLFF
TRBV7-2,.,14,CASSLDRAADEQFF
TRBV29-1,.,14,CSVAGLTSTDTQYF
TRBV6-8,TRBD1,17,CASRPGQGGYSNQPQHF
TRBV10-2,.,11,CASSEERSYTF